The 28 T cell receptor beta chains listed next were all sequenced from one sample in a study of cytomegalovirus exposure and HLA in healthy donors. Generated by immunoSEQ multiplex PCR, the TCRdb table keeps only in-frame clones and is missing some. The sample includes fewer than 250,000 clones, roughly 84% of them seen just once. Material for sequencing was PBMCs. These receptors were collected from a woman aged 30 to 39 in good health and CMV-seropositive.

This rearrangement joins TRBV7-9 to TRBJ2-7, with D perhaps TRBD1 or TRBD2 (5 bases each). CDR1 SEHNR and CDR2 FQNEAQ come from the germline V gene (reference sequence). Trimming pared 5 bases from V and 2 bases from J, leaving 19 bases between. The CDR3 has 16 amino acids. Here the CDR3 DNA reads TGTGCCAGCAGCCGGAGCGGTTACAGGAATACCTACGAGCAGTACTTC. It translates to CASSRSGYRNTYEQYF.

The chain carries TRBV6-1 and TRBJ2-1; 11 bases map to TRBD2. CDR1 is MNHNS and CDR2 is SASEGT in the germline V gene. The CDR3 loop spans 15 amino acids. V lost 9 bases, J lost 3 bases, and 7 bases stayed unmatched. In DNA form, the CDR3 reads TGTGCCAGTCACCTACTAGCGGGAGACTACAATGAGCAGTTCTTC. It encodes CASHLLAGDYNEQFF.

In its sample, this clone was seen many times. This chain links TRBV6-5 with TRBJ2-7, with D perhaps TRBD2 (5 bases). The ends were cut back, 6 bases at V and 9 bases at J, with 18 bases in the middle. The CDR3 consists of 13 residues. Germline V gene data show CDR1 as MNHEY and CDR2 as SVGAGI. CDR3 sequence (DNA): TGTGCCAGCAGCCCCGGACTTGGCCTTACGCAGTACTTC. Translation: CASSPGLGLTQYF.

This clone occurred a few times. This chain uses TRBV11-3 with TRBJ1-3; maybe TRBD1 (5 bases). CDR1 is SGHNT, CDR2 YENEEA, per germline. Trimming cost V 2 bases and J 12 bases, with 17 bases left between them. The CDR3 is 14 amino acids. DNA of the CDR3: TGTGCCAGCAGCTTACAAGGGGCACGATGGGACATATATTTT. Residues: CASSLQGARWDIYF.

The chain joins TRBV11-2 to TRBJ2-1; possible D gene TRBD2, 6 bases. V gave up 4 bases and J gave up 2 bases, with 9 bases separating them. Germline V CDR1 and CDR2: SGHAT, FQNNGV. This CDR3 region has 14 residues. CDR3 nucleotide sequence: TGTGCCAGCAGCTCCGGGAGTCCCTACAATGAGCAGTTCTTC. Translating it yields CASSSGSPYNEQFF.

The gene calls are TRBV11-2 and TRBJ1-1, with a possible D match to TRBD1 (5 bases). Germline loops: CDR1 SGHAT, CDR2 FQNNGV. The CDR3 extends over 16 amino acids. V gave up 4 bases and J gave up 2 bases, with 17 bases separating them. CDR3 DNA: TGTGCCAGCAGCTCGTTCCGGGGGGGGATAAACACTGAAGCTTTCTTT. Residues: CASSSFRGGINTEAFF. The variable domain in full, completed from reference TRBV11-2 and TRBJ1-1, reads EAGVAQSPRYKIIEKRQSVAFWCNPISGHATLYWYQQILGQGPKLLIQFQNNGVVDDSQLPKDRFSAERLKGVDSTLKIQPAKLEDSAVYLCASSSFRGGINTEAFFGQGTRLTVV.

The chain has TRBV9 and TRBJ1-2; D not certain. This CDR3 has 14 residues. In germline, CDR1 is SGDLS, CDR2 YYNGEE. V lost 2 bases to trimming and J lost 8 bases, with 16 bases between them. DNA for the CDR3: TGTGCCAGCAGCGTGGTAGCGACCGGATGGGGCTACACCTTC. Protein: CASSVVATGWGYTF.

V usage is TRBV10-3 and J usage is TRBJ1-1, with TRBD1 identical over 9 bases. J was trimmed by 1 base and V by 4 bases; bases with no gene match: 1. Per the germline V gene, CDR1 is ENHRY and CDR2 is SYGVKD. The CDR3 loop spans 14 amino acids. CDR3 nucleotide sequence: TGTGCCATCAGTGGGGACAGGGCGAACACTGAAGCTTTCTTT. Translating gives CAISGDRANTEAFF.

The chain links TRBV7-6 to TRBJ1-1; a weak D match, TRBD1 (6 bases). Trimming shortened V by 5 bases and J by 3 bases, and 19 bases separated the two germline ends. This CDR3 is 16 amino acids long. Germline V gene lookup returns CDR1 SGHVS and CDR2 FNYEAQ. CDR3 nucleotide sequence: TGTGCCAGCAGCCCAAGGAGGGGACAAAATGACACTGAAGCTTTCTTT. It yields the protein CASSPRRGQNDTEAFF.

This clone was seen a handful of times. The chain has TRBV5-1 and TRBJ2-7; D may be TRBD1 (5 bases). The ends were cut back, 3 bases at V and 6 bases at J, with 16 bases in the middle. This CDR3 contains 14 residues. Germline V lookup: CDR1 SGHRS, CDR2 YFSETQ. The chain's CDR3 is CASSSNKGVFEQYF. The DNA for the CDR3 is TGCGCCAGCAGCTCGAATAAAGGGGTGTTCGAGCAGTACTTC. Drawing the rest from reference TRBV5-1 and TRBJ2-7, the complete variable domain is KAGVTQTPRYLIKTRGQQVTLSCSPISGHRSVSWYQQTPGQGLQFLFEYFSETQRNKGNFPGRFSGRQFSNSRSEMNVSTLELGDSALYLCASSSNKGVFEQYFGPGTRLTVT.

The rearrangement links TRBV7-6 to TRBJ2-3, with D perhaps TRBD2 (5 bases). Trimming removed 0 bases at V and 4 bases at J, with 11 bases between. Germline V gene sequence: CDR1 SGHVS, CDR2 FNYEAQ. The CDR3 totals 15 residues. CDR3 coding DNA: TGTGCCAGCAGCTTAGCGTACGCGGGTCCAGATACGCAGTATTTT. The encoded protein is CASSLAYAGPDTQYF.

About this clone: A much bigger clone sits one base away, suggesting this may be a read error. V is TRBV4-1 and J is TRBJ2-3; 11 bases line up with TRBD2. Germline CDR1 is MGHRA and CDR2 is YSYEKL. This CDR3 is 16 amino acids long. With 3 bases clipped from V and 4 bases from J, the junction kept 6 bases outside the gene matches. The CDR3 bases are TGCGCCAGCAGCCAGACTAGCGGGAAGGGGTCAGATACGCAGTATTTT. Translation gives CASSQTSGKGSDTQYF.

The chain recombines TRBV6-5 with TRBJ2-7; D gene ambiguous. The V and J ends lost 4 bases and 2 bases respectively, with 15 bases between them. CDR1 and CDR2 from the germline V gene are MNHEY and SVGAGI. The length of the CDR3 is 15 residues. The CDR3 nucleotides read TGTGCCAGCAGTTCCACCTCGGCGGATACCTACGAGCAGTACTTC. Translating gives CASSSTSADTYEQYF.

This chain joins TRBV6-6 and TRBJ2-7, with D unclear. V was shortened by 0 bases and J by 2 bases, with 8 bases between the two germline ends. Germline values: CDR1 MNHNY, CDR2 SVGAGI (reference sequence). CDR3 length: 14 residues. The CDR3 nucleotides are TGTGCCAGCAGTTACTCGAGGCACGCCTACGAGCAGTACTTC. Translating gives CASSYSRHAYEQYF.

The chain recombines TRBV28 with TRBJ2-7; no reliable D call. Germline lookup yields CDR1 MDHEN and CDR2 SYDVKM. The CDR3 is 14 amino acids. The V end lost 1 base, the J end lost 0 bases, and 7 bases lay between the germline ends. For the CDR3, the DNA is TGTGCCAGCAGTTTATCGGGTTTCTCCTACGAGCAGTACTTC. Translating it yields CASSLSGFSYEQYF.

CDR3 sequence (DNA): TGTGCCAGCAGCTTAGGGGGAACCTACTACGAGCAGTACTTC. Amino acid sequence: CASSLGGTYYEQYF. V gene TRBV5-8 combines with J gene TRBJ2-7; maybe TRBD1 (6 bases). V lost 2 bases to trimming and J lost 3 bases, with 12 bases between them. CDR3 length: 14 amino acids. Germline V gene data show CDR1 as SGHTS and CDR2 as YDEGEE.

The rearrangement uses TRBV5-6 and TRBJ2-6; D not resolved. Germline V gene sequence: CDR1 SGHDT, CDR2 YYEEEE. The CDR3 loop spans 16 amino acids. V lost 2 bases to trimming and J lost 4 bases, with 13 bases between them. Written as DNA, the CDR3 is TGTGCCAGCAGCTTCCGACCCAGGAGCGGGGCCAACGTCCTGACTTTC. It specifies CASSFRPRSGANVLTF.

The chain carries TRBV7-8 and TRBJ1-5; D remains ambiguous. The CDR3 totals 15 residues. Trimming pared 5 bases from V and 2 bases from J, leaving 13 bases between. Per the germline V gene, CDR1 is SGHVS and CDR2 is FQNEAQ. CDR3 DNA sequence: TGTGCCAGCAGCCTCCCCATGTACGGCAATCAGCCCCAGCATTTT. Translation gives CASSLPMYGNQPQHF.

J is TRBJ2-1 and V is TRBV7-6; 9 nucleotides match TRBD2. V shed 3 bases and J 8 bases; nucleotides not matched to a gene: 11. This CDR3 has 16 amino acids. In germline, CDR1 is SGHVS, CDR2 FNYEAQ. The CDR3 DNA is TGTGCCAGCAGCTTGAAAAGTCTAGCGGGATTAGATGAGCAGTTCTTC. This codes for CASSLKSLAGLDEQFF.

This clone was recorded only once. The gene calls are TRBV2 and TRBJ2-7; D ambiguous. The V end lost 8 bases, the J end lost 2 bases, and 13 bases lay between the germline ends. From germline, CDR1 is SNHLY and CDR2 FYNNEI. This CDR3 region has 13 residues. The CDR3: CASFGGATYEQYF. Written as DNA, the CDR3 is TGTGCCAGCTTCGGCGGAGCCACCTACGAGCAGTACTTC.

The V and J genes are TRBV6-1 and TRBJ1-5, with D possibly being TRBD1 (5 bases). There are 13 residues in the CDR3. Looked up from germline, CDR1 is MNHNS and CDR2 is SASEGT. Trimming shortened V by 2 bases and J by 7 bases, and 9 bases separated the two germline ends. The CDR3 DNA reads TGTGCCAGCAGTGAAAAGGGGAGACAGCCCCAGCATTTT. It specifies CASSEKGRQPQHF.

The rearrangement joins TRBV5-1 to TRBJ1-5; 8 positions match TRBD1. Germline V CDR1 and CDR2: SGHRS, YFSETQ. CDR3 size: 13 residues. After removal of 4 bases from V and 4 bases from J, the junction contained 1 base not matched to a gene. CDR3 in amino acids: CASSRTGNQPQHF. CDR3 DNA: TGCGCCAGCAGCCGGACAGGGAATCAGCCCCAGCATTTT. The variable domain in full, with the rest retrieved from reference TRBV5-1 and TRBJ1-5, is KAGVTQTPRYLIKTRGQQVTLSCSPISGHRSVSWYQQTPGQGLQFLFEYFSETQRNKGNFPGRFSGRQFSNSRSEMNVSTLELGDSALYLCASSRTGNQPQHFGDGTRLSIL.

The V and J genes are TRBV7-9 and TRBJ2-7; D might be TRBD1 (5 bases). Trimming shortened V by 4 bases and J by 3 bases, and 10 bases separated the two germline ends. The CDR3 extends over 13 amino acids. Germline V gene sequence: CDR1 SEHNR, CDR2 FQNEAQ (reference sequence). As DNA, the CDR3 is TGTGCCAGCAGCTCAGACAGAGTCTACGAGCAGTACTTC. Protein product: CASSSDRVYEQYF.

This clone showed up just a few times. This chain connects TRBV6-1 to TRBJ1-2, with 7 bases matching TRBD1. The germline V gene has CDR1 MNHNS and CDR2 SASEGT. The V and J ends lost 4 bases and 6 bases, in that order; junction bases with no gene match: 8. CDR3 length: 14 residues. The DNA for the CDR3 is TGTGCCAGCAGTGCAATGGGACAGCTCGATGGCTACACCTTC. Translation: CASSAMGQLDGYTF.

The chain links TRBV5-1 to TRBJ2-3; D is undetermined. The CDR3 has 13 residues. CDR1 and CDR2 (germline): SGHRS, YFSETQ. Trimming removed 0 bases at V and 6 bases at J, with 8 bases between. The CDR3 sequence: CASSLEGGDTQYF. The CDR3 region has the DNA TGCGCCAGCAGCTTGGAGGGCGGCGATACGCAGTATTTT.

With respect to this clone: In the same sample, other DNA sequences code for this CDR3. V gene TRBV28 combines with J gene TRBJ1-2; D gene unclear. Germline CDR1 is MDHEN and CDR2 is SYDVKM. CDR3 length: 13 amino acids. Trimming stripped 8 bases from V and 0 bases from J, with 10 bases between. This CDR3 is CASSFRANYGYTF. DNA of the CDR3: TGTGCCAGCTCCTTTCGAGCTAACTATGGCTACACCTTC.

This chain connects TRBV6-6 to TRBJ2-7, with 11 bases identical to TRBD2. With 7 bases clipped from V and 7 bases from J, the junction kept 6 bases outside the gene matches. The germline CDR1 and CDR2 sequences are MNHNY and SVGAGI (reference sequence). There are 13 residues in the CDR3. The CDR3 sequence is CASKWGLAEEQYF. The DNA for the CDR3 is TGTGCCAGCAAATGGGGACTAGCGGAAGAGCAGTACTTC.

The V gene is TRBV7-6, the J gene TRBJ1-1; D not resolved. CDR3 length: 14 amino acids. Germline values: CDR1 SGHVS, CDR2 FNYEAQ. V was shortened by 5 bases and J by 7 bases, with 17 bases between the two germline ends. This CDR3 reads CASSPGAGLYEAFF. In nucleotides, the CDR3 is TGTGCCAGCAGCCCGGGCGCTGGATTATATGAAGCTTTCTTT.